Listed below are T cell receptor beta chains from one sample, sequenced in a study of cytomegalovirus exposure and HLA in healthy donors. Method: immunoSEQ multiplex PCR; TCRdb's copy keeps in-frame clones and lacks some. With some 72,000 clones in the sample, the ten largest clones hold roughly 5.1%. Material: PBMCs. The receptors shown here come from a man younger than 45 in good health and CMV-seronegative. Each CDR3 is given with its conserved first and last residue. D genes are given only for firm matches.

d_gene	v_gene	j_gene	len	CDR3nt	CDR3aa
TRBD2	TRBV9	TRBJ2-5	15	TGTGCCAGCAACCCAGCGGGGGGGCCGGAGGAGACCCAGTACTTC	CASNPAGGPEETQYF
TRBD1	TRBV6-5	TRBJ1-1	14	TGTGCCAGCAGACGCACAGGGGTCAACACTGAAGCTTTCTTT	CASRRTGVNTEAFF
.	TRBV25-1	TRBJ1-2	13	TGTGCCAGCAGTAACCAGGGGACCCATGGCTACACCTTC	CASSNQGTHGYTF
TRBD1	TRBV18	TRBJ1-4	15	TGTGCCAGCTCACCACCGGGACAGGATAATGAAAAACTGTTTTTT	CASSPPGQDNEKLFF
.	TRBV7-9	TRBJ1-2	16	TGTGCCAGCAGCTTAGAGGAGCTACAGGCATTGTATGGCTACACCTTC	CASSLEELQALYGYTF
.	TRBV7-8	TRBJ1-6	12	TGTGCCAGCAGCTTAGTCGTTTCACCCCTCCACTTT	CASSLVVSPLHF
TRBD1	TRBV19	TRBJ2-7	15	TGTGCCAGTAGTGCCCCCCGGGACAGGGGGCTCGAGCAGTACTTC	CASSAPRDRGLEQYF
.	TRBV4-1	TRBJ1-2	16	TGCGCCAGCAGCCAGGGTTGGACAGAGGATAACTATGGCTACACCTTC	CASSQGWTEDNYGYTF
.	TRBV5-8	TRBJ2-3	15	TGTGCCAGCAGCTTGGAGGCAGGGGAGGGAGATACGCAGTATTTT	CASSLEAGEGDTQYF
TRBD2	TRBV6-5	TRBJ2-7	13	TGTGCCAGTGGACTAGCGGGAGTTTACGAGCAGTACTTC	CASGLAGVYEQYF
.	TRBV11-3	TRBJ1-2	18	TGTGCCAGCAGCTTAGGGTTAGTTCGGGAAATGTCGGACTATGGCTACACCTTC	CASSLGLVREMSDYGYTF
.	TRBV6-5	TRBJ1-4	12	TGTGCCAGCAGGGCCTCCGGGGGAAAACTGTTTTTT	CASRASGGKLFF
.	TRBV5-1	TRBJ1-1	13	TGCGCCAGCAGCTTTGGGGGGGTTACTGAAGCTTTCTTT	CASSFGGVTEAFF
.	TRBV30	TRBJ2-3	13	TGTGCCTGGAGTCCGAACAGGGCAGATACGCAGTATTTT	CAWSPNRADTQYF
TRBD1	TRBV10-1	TRBJ2-1	14	TGCGCCAGCAGCACCGGGACAGGGTTTACAGAGCAGTTCTTC	CASSTGTGFTEQFF
.	TRBV5-1	TRBJ1-1	14	TGCGCCAGCAGCTTGGCCCGGGGGAACACTGAAGCTTTCTTT	CASSLARGNTEAFF
TRBD1	TRBV4-3	TRBJ2-7	16	TGCGCCAGCAGCCAGGGCGTTACCGGGACAGTCTACGAGCAGTACTTC	CASSQGVTGTVYEQYF
TRBD1	TRBV7-2	TRBJ1-1	12	TGTGCCAGCAGCCCGCAGGGGGTGAATGTTTTCTTT	CASSPQGVNVFF
.	TRBV4-1	TRBJ2-7	14	TGCGCCAGCAGCCAAGTCCTCCGGTCCTACGAGCAGTACTTC	CASSQVLRSYEQYF
.	TRBV5-1	TRBJ1-1	14	TGCGCCAGCAGCCTGGAGTGGGGGGTAACTGAAGCTTTCTTT	CASSLEWGVTEAFF
TRBD1	TRBV29-1	TRBJ2-3	15	TGCAGCGTTGCGCTCGGACAGGGGGGCACAGATACGCAGTATTTT	CSVALGQGGTDTQYF
.	TRBV5-1	TRBJ1-2	15	TGCGCCAGCAGCTTGGGAATCTCGGAGGGGAACGGCTACACCTTC	CASSLGISEGNGYTF
TRBD2	TRBV4-1	TRBJ2-3	15	TGCGCCAGCAGCCAAAGGACTAGCGGGGCTGATACGCAGTATTTT	CASSQRTSGADTQYF
TRBD1	TRBV6-1	TRBJ2-7	12	TGTGCCAGCCACAGGGGTTTCTACGAGCAGTACTTC	CASHRGFYEQYF
.	TRBV19	TRBJ2-1	14	TGTGCCAGTATGAGAACCCCGACCTACAATGAGCAGTTCTTC	CASMRTPTYNEQFF
.	TRBV7-8	TRBJ2-7	15	TGTGCCAGCAGCAGAAACGGACAGCCCGCCTACGAGCAGTACTTC	CASSRNGQPAYEQYF
.	TRBV18	TRBJ2-3	15	TGTGCCAGCTCACCGAGAGAATTGAGCACAGATACGCAGTATTTT	CASSPRELSTDTQYF
TRBD1	TRBV27	TRBJ2-3	18	TGTGCCAGCAGTTTTTTGGGACAGGGACAGGGACGGACAGATACGCAGTATTTT	CASSFLGQGQGRTDTQYF
.	TRBV9	TRBJ1-1	14	TGTGCCAGCAGCGTAGGCGGGAGGGGGGGTGAAGCTTTCTTT	CASSVGGRGGEAFF
.	TRBV9	TRBJ2-1	16	TGTGCCAGCAGTAGATCTAGCGCGAGCTCCTACAATGAGCAGTTCTTC	CASSRSSASSYNEQFF
TRBD1	TRBV5-1	TRBJ2-5	16	TGCGCCAGCAGCCAAGCACCGGGACAGGGACAAGAGACCCAGTACTTC	CASSQAPGQGQETQYF
TRBD2	TRBV6-6	TRBJ2-2	13	TGTGCCGCACGGACTAGCAACACCGGGGAGCTGTTTTTT	CAARTSNTGELFF
.	TRBV27	TRBJ2-2	17	TGTGCCAGCAGTTTTTATGGGGTGCGGGGTAACACCGGGGAGCTGTTTTTT	CASSFYGVRGNTGELFF
TRBD1	TRBV29-1	TRBJ2-5	14	TGCAGTAAGAGCAGTGGGACAGCCCAAGAGACCCAGTACTTC	CSKSSGTAQETQYF
.	TRBV5-6	TRBJ2-1	12	TGTGCCAGCAGCTTCTCCGACAATGAGCAGTTCTTC	CASSFSDNEQFF
TRBD1	TRBV30	TRBJ1-1	16	TGTGCCTGGAGTACGACAGGGTGGGGAATGAACACTGAAGCTTTCTTT	CAWSTTGWGMNTEAFF
TRBD1	TRBV7-2	TRBJ2-7	15	TGTGCCAGCAGCTCTCTAGGGACAGGGACCTACGAGCAGTACTTC	CASSSLGTGTYEQYF
TRBD1	TRBV6-5	TRBJ2-1	15	TGTGCCAGCAGTCCCTGGGACAGGGGGCTCAATGAGCAGTTCTTC	CASSPWDRGLNEQFF
TRBD2	TRBV6-5	TRBJ2-7	15	TGTGCCAGCAGCATCCTAGCGGGCCTCACCTACGAGCAGTACTTC	CASSILAGLTYEQYF
TRBD2	TRBV30	TRBJ2-7	16	TGTGCCTGGAGTGCCATAGGGACTAGCGGCACCTACGAGCAGTACTTC	CAWSAIGTSGTYEQYF
TRBD2	TRBV19	TRBJ2-7	14	TGTGCCAGTAGTCCCGGGACTAGTCTCTACGAGCAGTACTTC	CASSPGTSLYEQYF
.	TRBV9	TRBJ2-7	14	TGTGCCAGCAGCGTAGGGGGGCGACCCTACGAGCAGTACTTC	CASSVGGRPYEQYF
.	TRBV11-2	TRBJ2-7	16	TGTGCCAGCAGCGCCGAGATTTCATTAGCGTCCTACGAGCAGTACTTC	CASSAEISLASYEQYF
.	TRBV7-9	TRBJ2-7	12	TGTGCCAGCAGCCCGACCGGGTACGAGCAGTACTTC	CASSPTGYEQYF
TRBD2	TRBV19	TRBJ2-1	15	TGTGCCAGTAGTATAGATCGGGAGGGGTACAATGAGCAGTTCTTC	CASSIDREGYNEQFF
.	TRBV29-1	TRBJ1-1	15	TGCAGCGTTGGGGGAGGGGGTGTAGTGGGCACTGAAGCTTTCTTT	CSVGGGGVVGTEAFF
.	TRBV5-1	TRBJ2-5	14	TGCGCCAGCAGCTTGGGACAGGCCCAAGAGACCCAGTACTTC	CASSLGQAQETQYF
.	TRBV6-5	TRBJ1-1	14	TGTGCCAGCAGTTACGCGGGTCCGAACACTGAAGCTTTCTTT	CASSYAGPNTEAFF
.	TRBV5-1	TRBJ1-2	12	TGCGCCAGCAGCTTGGAGGGGTATGGCTACACCTTC	CASSLEGYGYTF
.	TRBV18	TRBJ1-4	13	TGTGCCAGCTCACCAGACAGGAATGAAAAACTGTTTTTT	CASSPDRNEKLFF
.	TRBV30	TRBJ2-6	16	TGTGCCTGGAGTGTAGCAGGCCTCTCTGGGGCCAACGTCCTGACTTTC	CAWSVAGLSGANVLTF
TRBD1	TRBV5-6	TRBJ1-1	15	TGTGCCAGCAGCCTATACAGGGGACTGAACACTGAAGCTTTCTTT	CASSLYRGLNTEAFF
TRBD1	TRBV5-5	TRBJ1-1	15	TGTGCCAGCAGCTTGTCCGGGACAGTCCTCACTGAAGCTTTCTTT	CASSLSGTVLTEAFF
.	TRBV12-5	TRBJ1-2	17	TGTGCTAGTGGTTTGGCCTATAGCGGGGCCTCTAACTATGGCTACACCTTC	CASGLAYSGASNYGYTF
.	TRBV5-1	TRBJ1-1	12	TGCGCCAGCAGCTTGGACAGATTTGAAGCTTTCTTT	CASSLDRFEAFF
TRBD1	TRBV5-1	TRBJ1-1	16	TGCGCCAGCAGCCCTCTCCTAAACAGGGGGAACACTGAAGCTTTCTTT	CASSPLLNRGNTEAFF
TRBD2	TRBV5-1	TRBJ2-7	14	TGCGCCAGCAGCCCGGGACTAGCTTCCCACGAGCAGTACTTC	CASSPGLASHEQYF